This TCR beta chain derives from a study of siplizumab effects on memory and regulatory T cells. Note on this clone: The antigen remains undetermined.

Study-wide points: Alloreactive sequences tracing back to unstimulated CD4+ memory cells were significantly reduced by siplizumab.

The ends were cut back, 4 bases at V and 1 base at J, with 9 bases in the middle. The CDR3 totals 14 residues. Germline V CDR1 and CDR2: SGHTA, FQGTGA. Libraries were prepared by immunoSEQ multiplex PCR; TCRdb keeps only in-frame clonotypes and omits some of them. Here the sample spans 85,000 to 95,000 clones, about 94% being singletons. The chain carries TRBV7-3 and TRBJ2-3; D call uncertain. Sequenced: non-Treg CD4+ T cells sorted from blood. The clonotype originates from a human donor in good health. In DNA form, the CDR3 reads TGTGCCAGCAGCTCCCGGTCCCGCACAGATACGCAGTATTTT. This gives the protein CASSSRSRTDTQYF.